The 18 T cell receptor beta chains given below trace back to one sample, sequenced in a study of blood T cell repertoires in COVID-19. Profiled with immunoSEQ multiplex PCR; TCRdb holds only in-frame clones, not every one. The table lists about 220,000 clones, 70% to 90% of them singletons. Source material: peripheral blood. Source of these receptors: a man in his fifties or sixties who had recovered from COVID-19.

The chain has TRBV6-6 and TRBJ1-4; D gene uncertain. Trimming shortened V by 6 bases and J by 8 bases, and 10 bases separated the two germline ends. CDR1 MNHNY and CDR2 SVGAGI come from the germline V gene (reference sequence). The CDR3 runs 12 residues. The CDR3 sequence: CASRQLSEKLFF. The CDR3 DNA sequence: TGTGCCAGCAGACAGCTATCCGAAAAACTGTTTTTT.

V and J are TRBV12-3 or TRBV12-4 and TRBJ1-6; D is ambiguous. The CDR3 sequence is 13 residues long. Trimming pared 3 bases from V and 8 bases from J, leaving 8 bases between. The CDR3 region is CASSFDGDSPLHF. The CDR3 DNA is TGTGCCAGCAGTTTTGACGGGGATTCACCCCTCCACTTT.

This rearrangement joins TRBV10-2 to TRBJ1-4; D gene ambiguous. The CDR3 extends over 13 amino acids. Germline assignment: CDR1 WSHSY and CDR2 SAAADI. The ends were cut back, 7 bases at V and 0 bases at J, with 6 bases in the middle. CDR3 loop: CASTPATNEKLFF. The DNA of the CDR3 is TGCGCCAGCACGCCGGCAACTAATGAAAAACTGTTTTTT.

The chain links TRBV7-8 to TRBJ2-1, with 11 bases aligning to TRBD2. Germline V gene data show CDR1 as SGHVS and CDR2 as FQNEAQ. This CDR3 is built from 15 residues. V dropped 4 bases and J dropped 1; count of bases not matched to a gene: 0. CDR3 sequence: CASSSSGGSYNEQFF. CDR3 bases: TGTGCCAGCAGCTCTAGCGGGGGGTCCTACAATGAGCAGTTCTTC.

The chain uses TRBV27 and TRBJ2-7, with D possibly TRBD2 on 5 matching bases. This CDR3 has 13 amino acids. Germline V lookup: CDR1 MNHEY, CDR2 SMNVEV (reference sequence). V dropped 3 bases and J dropped 1 base, with 7 bases sitting between them. CDR3 DNA: TGTGCCAGCAGTTTTTCGGGGTCCTACGAGCAGTACTTC. Translating it yields CASSFSGSYEQYF.

The chain employs TRBV5-1 and TRBJ2-1, with a possible D match to TRBD2 (5 bases). V lost 0 bases, J lost 5 bases, and 12 bases lay in between. Per the germline V gene, CDR1 is SGHRS and CDR2 is YFSETQ. This CDR3 comprises 15 residues. CDR3 bases: TGCGCCAGCAGCTTGGTATCGGGGTTCAACAATGAGCAGTTCTTC. This codes for CASSLVSGFNNEQFF.

The sample holds many counts of this clone. This sequence joins TRBV6-5 and TRBJ2-7, with D possibly matching TRBD1 (5 bases). CDR1 is MNHEY and CDR2 is SVGAGI in the germline V gene. The CDR3 is 14 amino acids. Trimming removed 2 bases at V and 6 bases at J, with 14 bases between. CDR3 in amino acids: CASSYGQGLGEQYF. CDR3 sequence (DNA): TGTGCCAGCAGTTACGGGCAGGGCCTTGGCGAGCAGTACTTC.

The chain links TRBV9 to TRBJ2-1; tentatively, D is TRBD2 (5 bases). Per the germline V gene, CDR1 is SGDLS and CDR2 is YYNGEE. Trimming left V 3 bases short and J 6 bases short, with 19 bases between. This CDR3 region has 16 residues. The CDR3: CASSATIRRSGNEQFF. The CDR3 nucleotides read TGTGCCAGCAGCGCCACTATTAGGAGGTCGGGCAATGAGCAGTTCTTC.

The rearrangement joins TRBV28 to TRBJ2-7; 9 positions match TRBD1. Germline trimming cut 5 bases from V and 2 bases from J; bases unmatched to any gene: 7. CDR3 length: 15 residues. The germline CDR1 and CDR2 sequences are MDHEN and SYDVKM. The CDR3 sequence is CASSQGQGSPYEQYF. For the CDR3, the DNA is TGTGCCAGCAGTCAGGGACAGGGATCTCCCTACGAGCAGTACTTC.

This chain joins TRBV5-1 and TRBJ1-3; D remains ambiguous. The V and J ends lost 1 base and 0 bases respectively, with 11 bases between them. The CDR3 sequence is 16 residues long. CDR1 is SGHRS and CDR2 is YFSETQ in the germline V gene. The CDR3 DNA sequence: TGCGCCAGCAGCTTGAAGGAGATATACTCTGGAAACACCATATATTTT. Translated: CASSLKEIYSGNTIYF.

The table lists this clone with a few counts. Other nucleotide sequences in the sample specify the same CDR3. The chain joins TRBV18 to TRBJ2-2; 8 nucleotides agree with TRBD1. Germline loops: CDR1 KGHSH, CDR2 LQKENI. There are 14 residues in the CDR3. Trimming took 3 bases from V and 4 from J; bases not matched to a gene: 1. The chain's CDR3 is CASSPDRVTGELFF. The CDR3 DNA reads TGTGCCAGCTCACCGGACAGGGTCACCGGGGAGCTGTTTTTT.

V is TRBV9 and J is TRBJ2-3; no clear D. Germline lookup yields CDR1 SGDLS and CDR2 YYNGEE. V gave up 0 bases and J gave up 0 bases, with 11 bases separating them. The CDR3 covers 16 residues. The CDR3 here is CASSVEIAPSTDTQYF. The CDR3 coding sequence is TGTGCCAGCAGCGTAGAGATAGCCCCTAGCACAGATACGCAGTATTTT.

The chain links TRBV12-2 to TRBJ2-3; the listed D gene, TRBD2, was not tested against the DNA. TRBV12-2 is designated a pseudogene. The CDR3 is made up of 19 amino acids. CDR3 in DNA: TGTGCAAGTCGCTTAGCTTCTAGCGGGGTTCTTTTACGGACAGATACGCAGTATTTT. It codes for CASRLASSGVLLRTDTQYF.

The V and J genes are TRBV27 and TRBJ2-7; 7 positions match TRBD2. Germline CDR1 reads MNHEY; CDR2 reads SMNVEV (reference sequence). The CDR3 is 15 amino acids. The V segment lost 4 bases and the J segment 0 bases; nucleotides outside the gene matches: 6. CDR3 nucleotides: TGTGCCAGCAGTTGGGGAGCGGGGCCCTCCTACGAGCAGTACTTC. Its protein product is CASSWGAGPSYEQYF.

J is TRBJ1-1 and V is TRBV18; 7 bases map to TRBD1. This CDR3 contains 16 residues. Per the germline V gene, CDR1 is KGHSH and CDR2 is LQKENI. With 4 bases clipped from V and 8 bases from J, the junction kept 16 bases outside the gene matches. The CDR3 DNA reads TGTGCCAGCTCACGAGGGGACAGCGGCGCACGTACGGAAGCTTTCTTT. It specifies CASSRGDSGARTEAFF.

The V call is TRBV7-2, the J call TRBJ2-1; maybe TRBD2 (5 bases). V lost 6 bases to trimming and J lost 0 bases, with 12 bases between them. Looked up from germline, CDR1 is SGHTA and CDR2 is FQGNSA. The CDR3 runs 15 residues. The CDR3 sequence: CASSRISGSYNEQFF. The DNA of the CDR3 is TGTGCCAGCAGTCGGATAAGCGGCTCCTACAATGAGCAGTTCTTC.

The chain employs TRBV27 and TRBJ1-6; a possible D gene is TRBD1 (6 bases). Trimming shortened V by 7 bases and J by 7 bases, and 17 bases separated the two germline ends. The CDR3 is 15 residues long. Per germline, CDR1 MNHEY and CDR2 SMNVEV (reference sequence). The CDR3 nucleotides read TGTGCCAGCACCTTTGTTGGGACACGGAATTCACCCCTCCACTTT. It specifies CASTFVGTRNSPLHF.

CDR3 protein: CSARRGLGAFF. The CDR3 region has the DNA TGCAGTGCTAGACGGGGGTTGGGTGCTTTCTTT. The gene calls are TRBV20-1 and TRBJ1-1, with TRBD1 as a possible D gene (5 bases). The germline CDR1 and CDR2 sequences are DFQATT and SNEGSKA (reference sequence). The CDR3 loop spans 11 amino acids. With 2 bases removed from V and 11 bases from J, the gap between germline ends came to 12 bases.